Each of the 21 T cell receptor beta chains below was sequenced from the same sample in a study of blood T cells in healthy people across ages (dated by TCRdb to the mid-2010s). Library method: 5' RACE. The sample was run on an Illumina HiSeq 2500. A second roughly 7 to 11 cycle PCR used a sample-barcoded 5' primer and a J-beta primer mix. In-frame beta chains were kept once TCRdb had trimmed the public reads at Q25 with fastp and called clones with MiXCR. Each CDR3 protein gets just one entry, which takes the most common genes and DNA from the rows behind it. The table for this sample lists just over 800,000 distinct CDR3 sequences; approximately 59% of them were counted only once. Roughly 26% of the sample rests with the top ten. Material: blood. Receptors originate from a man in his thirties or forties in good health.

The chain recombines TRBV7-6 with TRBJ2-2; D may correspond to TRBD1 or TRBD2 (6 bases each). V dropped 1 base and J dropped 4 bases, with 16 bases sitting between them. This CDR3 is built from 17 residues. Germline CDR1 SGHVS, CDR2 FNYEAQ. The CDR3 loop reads CASSLGGLGGRTGELFF. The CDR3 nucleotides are TGTGCCAGCAGCTTAGGGGGATTGGGGGGCCGCACCGGGGAGCTGTTTTTT.

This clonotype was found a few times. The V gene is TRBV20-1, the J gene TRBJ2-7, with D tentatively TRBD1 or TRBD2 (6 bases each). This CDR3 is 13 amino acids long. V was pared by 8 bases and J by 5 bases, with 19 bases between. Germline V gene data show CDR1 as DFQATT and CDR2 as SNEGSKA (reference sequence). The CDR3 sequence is CSLGGLSFDEQYF. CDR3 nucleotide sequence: TGCAGTTTGGGGGGCCTTAGTTTTGACGAGCAGTACTTC.

The DNA of the CDR3 is TGCAGTGCTAGAGGTCTAGCGGGGGTACTAAGCTCCTACAATGAGCAGTTCTTC. Protein sequence: CSARGLAGVLSSYNEQFF. The chain uses TRBV20-1 and TRBJ2-1, with TRBD2 identical over 10 bases. This CDR3 contains 18 residues. Per germline, CDR1 DFQATT and CDR2 SNEGSKA (reference sequence). The junction had 9 bases not matched to a gene; V was cut back by 1 base and J by 0 bases.

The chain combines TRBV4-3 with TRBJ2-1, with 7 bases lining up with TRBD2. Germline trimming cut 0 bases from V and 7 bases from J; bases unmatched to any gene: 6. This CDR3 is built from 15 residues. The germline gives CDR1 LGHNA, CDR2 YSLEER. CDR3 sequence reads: CASSQDLAAPNEQFF. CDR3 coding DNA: TGCGCCAGCAGCCAAGACCTAGCGGCCCCTAATGAGCAGTTCTTC.

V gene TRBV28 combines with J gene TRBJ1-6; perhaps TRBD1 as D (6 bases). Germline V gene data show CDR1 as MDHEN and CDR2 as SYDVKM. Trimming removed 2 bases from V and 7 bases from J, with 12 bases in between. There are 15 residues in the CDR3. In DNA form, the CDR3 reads TGTGCCAGCAGTTTAGGCAGGGGTAGCAATTCACCCCTCCACTTT. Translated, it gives CASSLGRGSNSPLHF.

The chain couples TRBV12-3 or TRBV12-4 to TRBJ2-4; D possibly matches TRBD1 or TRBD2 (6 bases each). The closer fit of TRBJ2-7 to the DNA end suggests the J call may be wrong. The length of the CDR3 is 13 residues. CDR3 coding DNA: TGTGCCAGCAGCCCCGGGGGCTCTAGCGAGCAGTACTTC. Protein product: CASSPGGSSEQYF.

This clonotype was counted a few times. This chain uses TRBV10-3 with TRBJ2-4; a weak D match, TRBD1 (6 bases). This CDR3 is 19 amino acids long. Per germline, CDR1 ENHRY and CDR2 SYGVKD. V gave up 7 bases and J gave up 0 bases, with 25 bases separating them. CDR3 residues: CAITFEPIDRRLAKNIQYF. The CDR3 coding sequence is TGTGCCATCACGTTCGAGCCGATCGACAGGAGATTAGCCAAAAACATTCAGTACTTC.

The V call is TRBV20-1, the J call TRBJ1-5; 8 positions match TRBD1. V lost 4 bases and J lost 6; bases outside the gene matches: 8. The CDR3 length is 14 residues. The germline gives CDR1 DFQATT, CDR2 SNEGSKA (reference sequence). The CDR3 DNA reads TGCAGTGCTAATCCAGGACAGGGTTTTCAGCCCCAGCATTTT. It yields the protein CSANPGQGFQPQHF.

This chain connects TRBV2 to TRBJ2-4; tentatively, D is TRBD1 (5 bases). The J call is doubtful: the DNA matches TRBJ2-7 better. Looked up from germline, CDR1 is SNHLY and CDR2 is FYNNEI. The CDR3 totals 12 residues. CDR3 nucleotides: TGTGCCAGCAGTGGCGGACACTACGAGCAGTACTTC. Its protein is CASSGGHYEQYF.

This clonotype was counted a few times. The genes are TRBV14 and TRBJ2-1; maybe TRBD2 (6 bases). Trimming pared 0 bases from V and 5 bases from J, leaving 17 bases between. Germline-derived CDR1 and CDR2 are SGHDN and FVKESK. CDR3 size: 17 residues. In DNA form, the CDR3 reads TGTGCCAGCAGCCAAGATCTTACTAGCTGGTCCGACAATGAGCAGTTCTTC. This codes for CASSQDLTSWSDNEQFF. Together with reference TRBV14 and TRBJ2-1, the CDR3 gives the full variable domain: EAGVTQFPSHSVIEKGQTVTLRCDPISGHDNLYWYRRVMGKEIKFLLHFVKESKQDESGMPNNRFLAERTGGTYSTLKVQPAELEDSGVYFCASSQDLTSWSDNEQFFGPGTRLTVL.

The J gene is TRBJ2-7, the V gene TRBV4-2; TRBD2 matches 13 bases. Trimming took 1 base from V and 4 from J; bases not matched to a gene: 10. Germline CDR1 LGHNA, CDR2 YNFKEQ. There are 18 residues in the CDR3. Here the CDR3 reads CASSQGAPGLAGLYEQYF. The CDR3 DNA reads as TGTGCCAGCAGCCAAGGAGCCCCGGGACTAGCGGGGCTTTACGAGCAGTACTTC.

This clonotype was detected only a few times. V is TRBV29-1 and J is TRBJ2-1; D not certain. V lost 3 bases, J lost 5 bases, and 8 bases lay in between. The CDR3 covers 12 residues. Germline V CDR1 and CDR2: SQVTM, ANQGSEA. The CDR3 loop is CSVESDHNEQFF. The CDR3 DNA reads TGCAGCGTTGAGAGTGATCACAATGAGCAGTTCTTC.

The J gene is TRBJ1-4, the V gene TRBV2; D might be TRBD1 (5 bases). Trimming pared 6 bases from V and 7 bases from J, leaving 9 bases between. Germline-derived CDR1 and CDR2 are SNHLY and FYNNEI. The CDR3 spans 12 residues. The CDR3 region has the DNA TGTGCCAGCAGGGACGGGGGTGAAAAACTGTTTTTT. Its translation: CASRDGGEKLFF.

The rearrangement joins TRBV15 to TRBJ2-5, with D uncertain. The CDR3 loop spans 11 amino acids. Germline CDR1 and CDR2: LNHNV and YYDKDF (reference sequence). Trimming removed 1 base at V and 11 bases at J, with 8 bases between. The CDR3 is CATSRGDEQYF. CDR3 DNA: TGTGCCACCAGCAGAGGGGATGAGCAGTACTTC. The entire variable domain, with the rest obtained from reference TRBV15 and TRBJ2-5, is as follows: DAMVIQNPRYQVTQFGKPVTLSCSQTLNHNVMYWYQQKSSQAPKLLFHYYDKDFNNEADTPDNFQSRRPNTSFCFLDIRSPGLGDTAMYLCATSRGDEQYFGPGTRLLVL.

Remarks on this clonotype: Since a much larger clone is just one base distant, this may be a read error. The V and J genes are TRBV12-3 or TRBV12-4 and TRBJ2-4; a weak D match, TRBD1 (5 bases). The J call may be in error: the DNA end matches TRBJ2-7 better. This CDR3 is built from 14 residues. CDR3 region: CASRLSVRAYEQYF. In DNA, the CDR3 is TGTGCCAGCAGGTTATCAGTCAGGGCCTACGAGCAGTACTTC.

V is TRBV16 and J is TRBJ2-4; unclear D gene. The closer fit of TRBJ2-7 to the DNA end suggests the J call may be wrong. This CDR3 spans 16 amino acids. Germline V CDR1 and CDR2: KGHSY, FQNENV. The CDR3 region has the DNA TGTGCCAGCAGCCAATCTGTCGGGCGCGCTGGGTCCGAGCAGTACTTC. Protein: CASSQSVGRAGSEQYF.

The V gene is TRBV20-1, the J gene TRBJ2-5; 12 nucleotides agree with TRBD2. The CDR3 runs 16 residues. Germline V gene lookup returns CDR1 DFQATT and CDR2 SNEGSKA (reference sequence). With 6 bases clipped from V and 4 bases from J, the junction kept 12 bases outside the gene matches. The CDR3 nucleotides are TGCAGTGCAAGACTAGCGGGGGAGCCCTTGGGAGAGACCCAGTACTTC. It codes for CSARLAGEPLGETQYF.

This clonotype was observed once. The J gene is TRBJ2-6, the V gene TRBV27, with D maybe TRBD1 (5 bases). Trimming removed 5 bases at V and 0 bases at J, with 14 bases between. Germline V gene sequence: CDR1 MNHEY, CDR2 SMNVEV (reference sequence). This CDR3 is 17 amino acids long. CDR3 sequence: CASSLVGQDSGANVLTF. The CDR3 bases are TGTGCCAGCAGTCTTGTTGGACAAGACTCTGGGGCCAACGTCCTGACTTTC.

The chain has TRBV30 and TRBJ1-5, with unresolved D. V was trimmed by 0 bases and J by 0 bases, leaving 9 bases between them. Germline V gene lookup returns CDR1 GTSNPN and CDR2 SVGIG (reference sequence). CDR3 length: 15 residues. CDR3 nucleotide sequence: TGTGCCTGGAGTGTACAAGGGCCTAGCAATCAGCCCCAGCATTTT. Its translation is CAWSVQGPSNQPQHF.

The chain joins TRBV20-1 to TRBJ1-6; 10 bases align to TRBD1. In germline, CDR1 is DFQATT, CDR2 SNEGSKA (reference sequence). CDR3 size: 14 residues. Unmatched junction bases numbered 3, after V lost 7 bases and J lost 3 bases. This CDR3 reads CSGGTGDYNSPLHF. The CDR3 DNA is TGCAGTGGTGGGACAGGGGACTATAATTCACCCCTCCACTTT.

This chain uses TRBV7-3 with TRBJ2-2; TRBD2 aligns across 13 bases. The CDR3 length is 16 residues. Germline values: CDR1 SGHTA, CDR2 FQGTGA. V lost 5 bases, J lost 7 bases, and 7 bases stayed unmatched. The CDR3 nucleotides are TGTGCCAGCAGCCTACTAGCGGGGGGGCCAAACGGGGAGCTGTTTTTT. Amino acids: CASSLLAGGPNGELFF.